This TCR beta chain was recovered during a study of OX40 agonist ivuxolimab in advanced cancers. For the study at large: Dose-escalation patients suffered from hepatocellular carcinoma, melanoma, renal cell or head and neck cancer. Regarding the study as a whole: CD8+ T cells averaged more expanded clones than CD4+. The study did not work out the antigen specificity of the expanded peripheral T cells.

Produced via immunoSEQ multiplex PCR; TCRdb's table is partial and in-frame only. The sample consists of some 100,000 clones, 89% of them appearing once. A note on this clone: Its antigen is still unknown.

At baseline, cycle 4 day 1, and cycle 7 day 1, blood was sampled. The V and J ends lost 0 bases and 6 bases respectively, with 7 bases between them. Germline V gene sequence: CDR1 SGDLS, CDR2 YYNGEE. The CDR3 covers 12 residues. The chain joins TRBV9 to TRBJ2-7; D not certain. This specimen consisted of CD4+ or CD8+ T cells sorted from blood, obtained in a trial of the OX40 agonist ivuxolimab. The TCR was taken from an adult with an advanced solid tumor such as melanoma, head and neck, liver or kidney cancer. In DNA form, the CDR3 reads TGTGCCAGCAGCGTAGATCAAAGCGAGCAGTACTTC. Its protein is CASSVDQSEQYF.